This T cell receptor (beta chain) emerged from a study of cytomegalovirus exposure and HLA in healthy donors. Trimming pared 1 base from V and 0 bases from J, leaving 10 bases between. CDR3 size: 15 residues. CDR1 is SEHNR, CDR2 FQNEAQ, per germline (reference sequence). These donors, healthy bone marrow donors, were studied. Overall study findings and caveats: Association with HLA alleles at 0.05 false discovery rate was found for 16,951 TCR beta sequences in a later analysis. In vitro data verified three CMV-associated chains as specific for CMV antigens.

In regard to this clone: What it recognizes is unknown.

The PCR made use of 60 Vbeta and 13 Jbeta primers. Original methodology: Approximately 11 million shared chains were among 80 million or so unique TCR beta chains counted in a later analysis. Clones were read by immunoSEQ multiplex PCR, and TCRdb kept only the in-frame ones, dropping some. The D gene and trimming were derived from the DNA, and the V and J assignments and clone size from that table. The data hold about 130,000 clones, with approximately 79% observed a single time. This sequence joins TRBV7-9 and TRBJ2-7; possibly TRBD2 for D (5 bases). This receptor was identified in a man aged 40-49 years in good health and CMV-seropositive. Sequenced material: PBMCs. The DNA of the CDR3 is TGTGCCAGCAGCTTAGGCGGGTGGAGCTCCTACGAGCAGTACTTC. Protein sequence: CASSLGGWSSYEQYF.